Sequencing of this T cell receptor beta chain was carried out in a study of quantifying T cell responses using KT2 cells. Study details: RNA was reverse transcribed with TCR alpha and beta constant-region primers. A predetermined fluorescence threshold ended the second PCR, run as a qPCR. The T4 ligation step was estimated to exceed 9.5% efficiency under optimum conditions. Overall study findings and caveats: KT2 sequences were detected down to about one KT2 cell per 100,000 PBMC.

Different KT2-to-PBMC ratios were created with a constant PBMC count. V was clipped by 5 bases and J by 1 base, with 9 bases between them. The CDR3 consists of 14 residues. Of note for this clonotype: The antigen is not known.

An oligo carrying a UMI was ligated to the cDNA 3' end. The first PCR ran 4 to 5 cycles with an equimolar RC1.1 and RC1.2 beta primer mix. TCRdb reprocessed the UMI-ligation and nested PCR reads with MiXCR, giving one entry per CDR3 protein. The sample records 40,000 to 55,000 distinct CDR3 sequences, approximately 10% being singletons. The sequencing sample was made of PBMCs spiked with cells of the T cell clone KT2. V gene TRBV12-3 or TRBV12-4 combines with J gene TRBJ1-3; D is unresolved. This TCR derives from a human donor. CDR3 residues: CASSPDGSGNTIYF. In DNA form, the CDR3 reads TGTGCCAGCAGTCCCGACGGATCTGGAAACACCATATATTTT.